The 8 T cell receptor beta chains presented below share a single source sample, sequenced in a study of Ad26.COV2.S vaccination and SARS-CoV-2 variants. Assay used: immunoSEQ multiplex PCR; TCRdb lists only in-frame clones, some missing. This sample has approximately 480,000 clones; around 88% occur once, and the top ten carry around 13%. Treatment described: about 20 received Ad26.COV2.S at low or high dose, single or two shots; about 5 received placebo; per-sample allocation not given. Day 63 after the first injection of vaccine or placebo was the sampling time. Sequenced here: peripheral blood, sampled in a trial of Ad26.COV2.S vaccine versus placebo. The receptors were gathered from a person between 18 and 59 years old who received the Ad26.COV2.S COVID-19 vaccine or a placebo.

The CDR3 loop is CASSQAPASYNEQFF. The CDR3 DNA reads as TGTGCCAGCAGCCAAGCCCCGGCTAGCTACAATGAGCAGTTCTTC. This rearrangement joins TRBV3-1 (or the pseudogene TRBV3-2) to TRBJ2-1; D gene unclear. V dropped 1 base and J dropped 3 bases, with 10 bases sitting between them. The CDR3 sequence is 15 residues long. Germline CDR1 reads LGHDT; CDR2 reads YNNKEL (reference sequence).

This rearrangement joins TRBV28 to TRBJ2-1; perhaps TRBD2 as D (6 bases). The CDR3 totals 16 residues. Germline values: CDR1 MDHEN, CDR2 SYDVKM. Deletions cut 8 bases from V and 0 bases from J, with 17 bases between. The CDR3 DNA sequence: TGTGCCAGCCCGGCATCCGGGACTGACTCCTACAATGAGCAGTTCTTC. It codes for CASPASGTDSYNEQFF.

The chain has TRBV6-5 and TRBJ1-2, with TRBD1 as a possible D gene (5 bases). Trimming cost V 6 bases and J 8 bases, with 22 bases left between them. This CDR3 is 15 amino acids long. CDR1 and CDR2 from the germline V gene are MNHEY and SVGAGI. This CDR3 is CASSYLGVGLGGYTF. The CDR3, as DNA: TGTGCCAGCAGCTACCTGGGGGTCGGCCTCGGGGGCTACACCTTC.

The J gene is TRBJ1-6, the V gene TRBV19; TRBD1 is a possible D gene (5 bases). Germline V CDR1 and CDR2: LNHDA, SQIVND (reference sequence). The CDR3 is made up of 13 amino acids. V dropped 8 bases and J dropped 12 bases, with 17 bases sitting between them. CDR3 nucleotides: TGTGCCAGTTGGGACCGCGGCGGGGGACCCCTCCACTTT. Its translation: CASWDRGGGPLHF.

V gene TRBV9 combines with J gene TRBJ1-6; D perhaps matches TRBD1 (5 bases). Germline V gene sequence: CDR1 SGDLS, CDR2 YYNGEE. The V gene lost 4 bases and the J gene lost 17 bases, with 19 bases spanning the gap. There are 13 residues in the CDR3. CDR3 bases: TGTGCCAGCAGCCAGGAAAACGAAGGGGACGTCCACTTT. Translated: CASSQENEGDVHF.

The chain links TRBV2 to TRBJ2-7, with D unclear. CDR1 is SNHLY, CDR2 FYNNEI, per germline. V dropped 3 bases and J dropped 0 bases, with 6 bases sitting between them. The length of the CDR3 is 13 residues. CDR3 loop: CASSDAPSYEQYF. Written as DNA, the CDR3 is TGTGCCAGCAGTGACGCCCCCTCCTACGAGCAGTACTTC.

The DNA of the CDR3 is TGTGCCAGCAGCAAAATGGGGACAAATCAGCCCCAGCATTTT. Residues: CASSKMGTNQPQHF. J is TRBJ1-5 and V is TRBV9; D possibly corresponds to TRBD1 (6 bases). With 4 bases removed from V and 4 bases from J, the gap between germline ends came to 12 bases. The CDR3 spans 14 residues. Germline lookup yields CDR1 SGDLS and CDR2 YYNGEE.

The chain carries TRBV5-6 and TRBJ2-5; D call uncertain. V shed 2 bases and J shed 0 bases, with 8 bases lying between them. CDR3 length equals 14 residues. The V gene's germline CDR1 is SGHDT and CDR2 YYEEEE. CDR3 amino acids: CASSLTRYQETQYF. In DNA, the CDR3 is TGTGCCAGCAGCTTAACCCGGTACCAAGAGACCCAGTACTTC.